The source of this T cell receptor beta chain is a study of T cell repertoires in cytomegalovirus infection. Study-wide results and limits: Clonotypes of TCR beta that were HLA-C-restricted and CMV-specific dominated the ex vivo response.

On this clonotype: What it binds is unknown.

TCRdb independently ran MiXCR on the reads; one entry per CDR3 protein. The sample lists 350,000 to 550,000 distinct CDR3 sequences, roughly 31% seen once, with roughly 13% in the top ten. The origin of this receptor is a human donor in good health (CMV status not recorded). Some clones in this sample may be carry-over from other donors' samples. Source material: PBMCs.

The CDR3 loop is CASSALGTGGLYGYTF. Written as DNA, the CDR3 is TGTGCCAGCAGCGCGTTAGGGACAGGGGGCCTCTATGGCTACACCTTC. V and J are TRBV2 and TRBJ1-2; 12 bases agree with TRBD1. V lost 6 bases to trimming and J lost 4 bases; unmatched junction nucleotides: 9. Germline CDR1 SNHLY, CDR2 FYNNEI. CDR3 length: 16 amino acids.